This paragraph covers one T cell receptor (beta chain) sequence. This sample was taken from a study of blood T cell repertoires in COVID-19. Overall study: PBMCs, B-cell-depleted T cells, or T cells provided the cDNA or gDNA that made up the material.

Assay used: immunoSEQ multiplex PCR; TCRdb lists only in-frame clones, some missing. The sample records 100,000 to 150,000 clones, about 81% being singletons. Deletions cut 5 bases from V and 3 bases from J, with 14 bases between. Germline V gene lookup returns CDR1 PRHDT and CDR2 FYEKMQ (reference sequence). This CDR3 region has 14 residues. Enrolment of Seattle patients took place during active infection, and they were followed longitudinally. The sequence was obtained from a man aged 25 to 45 with COVID-19, enrolled during active disease. The chain carries TRBV13 and TRBJ2-7, with a weak D call TRBD1 (6 bases). Input material: peripheral blood. The CDR3 bases are TGTGCCAGCAGCCGCTCGGACAGTTACTACGAGCAGTACTTC. Amino acids: CASSRSDSYYEQYF.